This TCR beta chain was captured in a study of blood T cell repertoires in COVID-19. Turning to the study itself: Donors in the United States, Italy and Spain gave samples during acute or convalescent COVID-19. Nucleic acid was either cDNA or gDNA, and it came from T cells, B-cell-depleted T cells, or PBMCs.

V shed 5 bases and J 2 bases; nucleotides not matched to a gene: 8. This CDR3 contains 16 residues. Germline V gene data show CDR1 as SGHDT and CDR2 as YYEEEE. TCRdb keeps only in-frame clones here, not all; method: immunoSEQ multiplex PCR. This sample has 75,000 to 95,000 clones, with about 90% found just once. The sequenced material came from peripheral blood. The sequence came from a human donor in a cohort sampled during active COVID-19. V usage is TRBV5-6 and J usage is TRBJ1-2; 11 bases agree with TRBD1. CDR3 bases: TGTGCCAGCAGACCACCGGGACAGGGGGAAAACTATGGCTACACCTTC. The encoded protein is CASRPPGQGENYGYTF.